A single sample is the source of the 18 T cell receptor beta chains below, sequenced in a study of T cells in Graves' hyperthyroidism and ophthalmopathy. Amplification targeted TCR beta CDR3 regions from RNA transcripts. Using the HTBI primer set, a first-round RT-PCR was run on the TCR CDR3. TCRdb reprocessed the multiplex PCR reads with MiXCR, giving one entry per CDR3 protein. The sample gives about 600,000 distinct CDR3 sequences, 14% of which show up once; roughly 7.1% is in the top ten. Sequenced: blood. The receptor source for this set is a woman in her late teens or twenties with Graves' ophthalmopathy.

The chain joins TRBV7-2 to TRBJ2-7, with D tentatively TRBD2 (6 bases). This CDR3 spans 15 amino acids. Germline CDR1 reads SGHTA; CDR2 reads FQGNSA. Between the trimmed V and J ends, which lost 0 bases and 2 bases, there was a span of 11 bases. The CDR3 spells CASSLALASTYEQYF. The CDR3 region has the DNA TGTGCCAGCAGCTTAGCACTAGCCTCCACCTACGAGCAGTACTTC. The full variable domain, rest sourced from reference TRBV7-2 and TRBJ2-7, is GAGVSQSPSNKVTEKGKDVELRCDPISGHTALYWYRQSLGQGLEFLIYFQGNSAPDKSGLPSDRFSAERTGGSVSTLTIQRTQQEDSAVYLCASSLALASTYEQYFGPGTRLTVT.

This chain joins TRBV10-3 and TRBJ2-7; D call uncertain. Germline values: CDR1 ENHRY, CDR2 SYGVKD. The CDR3 has 12 amino acids. V was trimmed by 4 bases and J by 3 bases, leaving 7 bases between them. This CDR3 reads CAISAGSYEQYF. In DNA, the CDR3 is TGTGCCATCAGTGCAGGTAGCTACGAGCAGTACTTC.

This clonotype has ten or more counts. The rearrangement joins TRBV28 to TRBJ2-7; D uncertain. The CDR3 extends over 14 amino acids. Germline-derived CDR1 and CDR2 are MDHEN and SYDVKM. V lost 2 bases and J 2 bases, leaving 10 bases between the germline ends. The CDR3, as DNA: TGTGCCAGCAGTTTAGTCGGTTCCACCTACGAGCAGTACTTC. Translating it yields CASSLVGSTYEQYF.

At least ten counts were recorded for this clonotype. This rearrangement joins TRBV7-9 to TRBJ2-1, with D perhaps TRBD1 or TRBD2 (6 bases each). The CDR3 extends over 15 amino acids. V dropped 3 bases and J dropped 5 bases, with 14 bases sitting between them. Germline V gene sequence: CDR1 SEHNR, CDR2 FQNEAQ (reference sequence). This CDR3 reads CASSFTQGTHNEQFF. CDR3 DNA sequence: TGTGCCAGCAGCTTTACCCAGGGGACTCACAATGAGCAGTTCTTC.

This clonotype has ten or more counts. The rearrangement joins TRBV27 to TRBJ2-2, with D maybe TRBD1 (7 bases). CDR3 length: 15 amino acids. With 2 bases removed from V and 6 bases from J, the gap between germline ends came to 13 bases. Germline V gives CDR1 MNHEY, CDR2 SMNVEV (reference sequence). The CDR3 DNA reads as TGTGCCAGCAGTTTAGGTACAGGGGAGGCCGGGGAGCTGTTTTTT. Translation: CASSLGTGEAGELFF.

This clonotype was counted many times. V usage is TRBV7-8 and J usage is TRBJ2-7, with TRBD1 identical over 9 bases. Unmatched junction bases numbered 4, after V lost 1 base and J lost 0 bases. This CDR3 is 16 amino acids long. Germline V gives CDR1 SGHVS, CDR2 FQNEAQ. The CDR3 loop reads CASSLGTGASSYEQYF. DNA for the CDR3: TGTGCCAGCAGCTTAGGGACAGGGGCAAGCTCCTACGAGCAGTACTTC.

The chain recombines TRBV29-1 with TRBJ1-4, with D tentatively TRBD1 (6 bases). Trimming stripped 6 bases from V and 6 bases from J, with 17 bases between. This CDR3 has 14 amino acids. The germline gives CDR1 SQVTM, CDR2 ANQGSEA. CDR3 nucleotides: TGCAGCGTCCCGGCTGGGGGGGGCGATGAAAAACTGTTTTTT. Translated, it gives CSVPAGGGDEKLFF.

This clonotype was observed a handful of times. V and J are TRBV6-5 and TRBJ1-3; D uncertain. The germline V gene encodes CDR1 MNHEY and CDR2 SVGAGI. V dropped 2 bases and J dropped 0 bases, with 8 bases sitting between them. The CDR3 extends over 15 amino acids. The CDR3 region has the DNA TGTGCCAGCAGTTACGTGGCAGGCTCTGGAAACACCATATATTTT. It is translated as CASSYVAGSGNTIYF.

This clonotype was counted between two and nine times. CDR3 in DNA: TGTGCCACCAGGGACCTTAAGTTTGAGCAGTTCTTC. Its translation: CATRDLKFEQFF. The chain carries TRBV24-1 and TRBJ2-1; D gene unclear. With 7 bases removed from V and 9 bases from J, the gap between germline ends came to 12 bases. Germline V gives CDR1 KGHDR, CDR2 SFDVKD. The length of the CDR3 is 12 residues.

In its sample, this clonotype was seen many times. CDR3 in amino acids: CASRPLLSGRGSYEQYF. The CDR3 DNA is TGTGCCAGCAGGCCCCTACTTAGCGGGAGAGGCTCCTACGAGCAGTACTTC. The chain employs TRBV11-2 and TRBJ2-7, with 9 nucleotides matching TRBD2. CDR3 size: 17 residues. Per germline, CDR1 SGHAT and CDR2 FQNNGV. V trimming: 6 bases; J trimming: 0 bases; junction bases outside the gene matches: 12.

In this sample, this clonotype turned up once. The J gene is TRBJ2-1, the V gene TRBV7-2, with TRBD2 identical over 7 bases. The CDR3 has 15 amino acids. The ends lost 5 bases at V and 4 bases at J; junction bases unmatched: 8. Looked up from germline, CDR1 is SGHTA and CDR2 is FQGNSA. This chain's CDR3 is CASSPTSTPYNEQFF. For the CDR3, the DNA is TGTGCCAGCAGCCCGACTAGCACCCCATACAATGAGCAGTTCTTC. The full variable domain, in which reference TRBV7-2 and TRBJ2-1 provide the parts outside the CDR3, is GAGVSQSPSNKVTEKGKDVELRCDPISGHTALYWYRQSLGQGLEFLIYFQGNSAPDKSGLPSDRFSAERTGGSVSTLTIQRTQQEDSAVYLCASSPTSTPYNEQFFGPGTRLTVL.

This clonotype appeared a few times. V and J are TRBV19 and TRBJ2-7; D call uncertain. The ends were cut back, 3 bases at V and 2 bases at J, with 14 bases in the middle. The CDR3 covers 15 residues. Germline loops: CDR1 LNHDA, CDR2 SQIVND (reference sequence). CDR3 protein: CASSIGLGSPYEQYF. As DNA, the CDR3 is TGTGCCAGTAGTATTGGGTTAGGTTCTCCCTACGAGCAGTACTTC. Using reference TRBV19 and TRBJ2-7 for the parts outside the CDR3, the full variable domain is DGGITQSPKYLFRKEGQNVTLSCEQNLNHDAMYWYRQDPGQGLRLIYYSQIVNDFQKGDIAEGYSVSREKKESFPLTVTSAQKNPTAFYLCASSIGLGSPYEQYFGPGTRLTVT.

This clonotype was seen ten or more times. This chain joins TRBV14 and TRBJ1-1; tentative D call: TRBD1 (6 bases). V was cut by 3 bases and J by 3 bases, with 17 bases left in between. The CDR3 is made up of 16 amino acids. Germline V lookup: CDR1 SGHDN, CDR2 FVKESK. In nucleotides, the CDR3 is TGTGCCAGCAGCCATCGCACAGGGCAGATGGACACTGAAGCTTTCTTT. Translation gives CASSHRTGQMDTEAFF. The full variable domain, rest sourced from reference TRBV14 and TRBJ1-1, is EAGVTQFPSHSVIEKGQTVTLRCDPISGHDNLYWYRRVMGKEIKFLLHFVKESKQDESGMPNNRFLAERTGGTYSTLKVQPAELEDSGVYFCASSHRTGQMDTEAFFGQGTRLTVV.

The chain couples TRBV7-9 to TRBJ2-1; 10 bases fit TRBD1. Trimming took 4 bases from V and 14 from J; bases not matched to a gene: 11. The CDR3 totals 14 residues. Germline CDR1 SEHNR, CDR2 FQNEAQ (reference sequence). The CDR3 coding sequence is TGTGCCAGCAGCTATTCACGGACAGGGGGAGAGGAGTTCTTC. Protein: CASSYSRTGGEEFF.

This clonotype was observed many times. The rearrangement uses TRBV11-2 and TRBJ2-1; TRBD2 aligns across 8 bases. The CDR3 runs 14 residues. The germline CDR1 and CDR2 sequences are SGHAT and FQNNGV. V shed 6 bases, J shed 4 bases, and the junction held 5 bases outside the gene matches. The CDR3 reads CASRLAGGYNEQFF. In DNA, the CDR3 is TGTGCCAGCAGGTTGGCGGGGGGTTACAATGAGCAGTTCTTC.

Ten or more counts support this clonotype. This chain links TRBV7-8 with TRBJ1-5; possibly TRBD1 for D (5 bases). The V end lost 3 bases, the J end lost 4 bases, and 13 bases lay between the germline ends. Per germline, CDR1 SGHVS and CDR2 FQNEAQ. The CDR3 runs to 15 residues. CDR3 loop: CASSFPREGNQPQHF. CDR3 nucleotide sequence: TGTGCCAGCAGCTTCCCCAGGGAAGGGAATCAGCCCCAGCATTTT.

This clonotype was detected a few times. V usage is TRBV12-3 or TRBV12-4 and J usage is TRBJ2-2; D is ambiguous. This CDR3 comprises 10 residues. V gave up 3 bases and J gave up 7 bases, with 0 bases separating them. The CDR3 here is CASSFGELFF. In nucleotides, the CDR3 is TGTGCCAGCAGTTTCGGGGAGCTGTTTTTT.

CDR3 residues: CASSLGQSMNTEAFF. CDR3 nucleotide sequence: TGTGCCAGCAGCTTAGGGCAGAGCATGAACACTGAAGCTTTCTTT. The chain combines TRBV11-3 with TRBJ1-1; no firm D call. The V gene's germline CDR1 is SGHNT and CDR2 YENEEA. CDR3 length: 15 residues. V lost 1 base to trimming and J lost 0 bases, with 9 bases between them.